Each of the 29 T cell receptor beta chains below was sequenced from the same sample in a study of Graves' ophthalmopathy and Graves' hyperthyroidism. RNA transcripts provided the template for amplifying TCR beta CDR3 regions. After a first-round RT-PCR with HTBI primers, a second-round multiplex PCR was run. One entry per CDR3 protein results from TCRdb running MiXCR on the multiplex PCR reads. This table holds 900,000 to 1,200,000 distinct CDR3 sequences, about two fifths found once. What was sequenced was peripheral blood or thyroid tissue (not recorded which). The receptor source for this set is an adult man with Graves' hyperthyroidism.

The chain's CDR3 is CAIRLAGAEETQYF. In nucleotides, the CDR3 is TGTGCCATCAGACTAGCGGGAGCTGAAGAGACCCAGTACTTC. This chain uses TRBV2 with TRBJ2-5, with 12 bases aligning to TRBD2. The CDR3 covers 14 residues. Trimming removed 10 bases from V and 3 bases from J; junction bases left unmatched: 6. The germline gives CDR1 SNHLY, CDR2 FYNNEI.

This clonotype appeared many times. This chain's CDR3 is CASSLGQGAVGTQYF. The CDR3, as DNA: TGTGCCAGCAGCCTCGGACAGGGGGCGGTGGGGACCCAGTACTTC. The chain employs TRBV7-6 and TRBJ2-5; 11 bases align to TRBD1. The V and J ends lost 5 bases and 7 bases, in that order; junction bases with no gene match: 9. Germline V CDR1 and CDR2: SGHVS, FNYEAQ. This CDR3 region has 15 residues.

V is TRBV6-5 and J is TRBJ1-5; a possible D gene is TRBD1 (5 bases). The CDR3 consists of 15 residues. Germline assignment: CDR1 MNHEY and CDR2 SVGAGI. V was clipped by 6 bases and J by 6 bases, with 18 bases between them. CDR3 sequence reads: CASRDDWGQGQPQHF. As DNA, the CDR3 is TGTGCCAGCAGAGACGACTGGGGTCAGGGTCAGCCCCAGCATTTT.

This clonotype was found a few times. One end of the junction does not line up with germline, which may come from a read error. The chain joins TRBV5-1 to TRBJ1-6, with 10 nucleotides matching TRBD1. CDR3 size: 12 residues. CDR1 is SGHRS and CDR2 is YFSETQ in the germline V gene. The CDR3 DNA reads as TGCGCCGGCAGCTTGGACAGGGGGCCCCTCCACTTT. The encoded protein is CAGSLDRGPLHF. Using reference TRBV5-1 and TRBJ1-6 for the parts outside the CDR3, the full variable domain is KAGVTQTPRYLIKTRGQQVTLSCSPISGHRSVSWYQQTPGQGLQFLFEYFSETQRNKGNFPGRFSGRQFSNSRSEMNVSTLELGDSALYLCAGSLDRGPLHFGNGTRLTVT.

This clonotype was seen ten or more times. One end of the junction is discordant with germline, which a read error may explain. The chain carries TRBV7-9 and TRBJ1-2; 7 bases align to TRBD1. The CDR3 length is 13 residues. Germline V gene data show CDR1 as SEHNR and CDR2 as FQNEAQ (reference sequence). The CDR3, as DNA: TGCGCCAGCAGTCCGGGACAGATCTATGGCTACACCTTC. This gives the protein CASSPGQIYGYTF.

The J gene is TRBJ1-6, the V gene TRBV20-1; 7 nucleotides agree with TRBD1. Germline lookup yields CDR1 DFQATT and CDR2 SNEGSKA (reference sequence). This CDR3 is 14 amino acids long. V shed 0 bases, J shed 5 bases, and the junction held 1 base outside the gene matches. The CDR3 is CSARETGNNSPLHF. In DNA, the CDR3 is TGCAGTGCTAGAGAGACAGGGAATAATTCACCCCTCCACTTT.

V is TRBV7-8 and J is TRBJ2-7, with 11 bases fitting TRBD2. The CDR3 is 17 residues long. Germline CDR1 reads SGHVS; CDR2 reads FQNEAQ. The J segment lost 2 bases and the V segment lost 2 bases, leaving 8 bases of the junction unmatched. The CDR3 region has the DNA TGTGCCAGCAGCTTAACCACTAGCGGGAGATTAGCCTACGAGCAGTACTTC. It translates to CASSLTTSGRLAYEQYF. The full variable domain, with the rest looked up from reference TRBV7-8 and TRBJ2-7, is GAGVSQSPRYKVAKRGQDVALRCDPISGHVSLFWYQQALGQGPEFLTYFQNEAQLDKSGLPSDRFFAERPEGSVSTLKIQRTQQEDSAVYLCASSLTTSGRLAYEQYFGPGTRLTVT.

Many counts were recorded for this clonotype. The V gene is TRBV6-1, the J gene TRBJ1-2, with D hard to call. Per the germline V gene, CDR1 is MNHNS and CDR2 is SASEGT. The ends were cut back, 4 bases at V and 5 bases at J, with 8 bases in the middle. This CDR3 contains 12 residues. The CDR3 nucleotides are TGTGCCAGCAGTGTCCAGGAATATGGCTACACCTTC. Protein sequence: CASSVQEYGYTF.

This clonotype has a count of ten or more. The chain couples TRBV29-1 to TRBJ2-7, with 7 bases identical to TRBD1. This CDR3 region has 14 residues. V lost 4 bases, J lost 3 bases, and 9 bases stayed unmatched. Germline CDR1 SQVTM, CDR2 ANQGSEA. The CDR3 protein is CSVAGTEFDYEQYF. The DNA for the CDR3 is TGCAGCGTTGCAGGGACAGAGTTTGACTACGAGCAGTACTTC.

This clonotype was picked up many times. The chain couples TRBV19 to TRBJ1-5, with D possibly being TRBD1 (6 bases). The CDR3 runs to 14 residues. The V gene lost 8 bases and the J gene lost 2 bases, with 13 bases spanning the gap. Germline V gene data show CDR1 as LNHDA and CDR2 as SQIVND (reference sequence). Written as DNA, the CDR3 is TGTGCCAGTGACCAGGGGTGGGGCAATCAGCCCCAGCATTTT. It codes for CASDQGWGNQPQHF.

This clonotype was observed at least ten times. This chain connects TRBV29-1 to TRBJ1-1; unclear D gene. CDR3 length: 11 amino acids. Germline V gene data show CDR1 as SQVTM and CDR2 as ANQGSEA. V gave up 2 bases and J gave up 6 bases, with 7 bases separating them. In DNA, the CDR3 is TGCAGCGTTGAACGTGGCGCTGAAGCTTTCTTT. Translated, it gives CSVERGAEAFF.

V and J are TRBV9 and TRBJ2-7, with TRBD2 matching over 12 bases. The V and J ends lost 3 bases and 3 bases, in that order; junction bases with no gene match: 7. Germline V gene data show CDR1 as SGDLS and CDR2 as YYNGEE. This CDR3 region has 16 residues. CDR3 region: CASSAHGTSGLYEQYF. The CDR3 nucleotides read TGTGCCAGCAGCGCCCACGGGACTAGCGGGCTCTACGAGCAGTACTTC. Full variable domain (remainder filled in from reference TRBV9 and TRBJ2-7): DSGVTQTPKHLITATGQRVTLRCSPRSGDLSVYWYQQSLDQGLQFLIQYYNGEERAKGNILERFSAQQFPDLHSELNLSSLELGDSALYFCASSAHGTSGLYEQYFGPGTRLTVT.

This CDR3 is CASSTPGRRGVAGELFF. The CDR3 DNA sequence: TGTGCCAGCAGCACCCCGGGCCGGCGGGGTGTGGCCGGGGAGCTGTTTTTT. The chain joins TRBV10-3 to TRBJ2-2; TRBD2 might be the D (6 bases). The germline V gene has CDR1 ENHRY and CDR2 SYGVKD. This CDR3 has 17 residues. V lost 10 bases, J lost 6 bases, and 27 bases lay in between.

In this sample, this clonotype turned up many times. The V and J genes are TRBV9 and TRBJ1-6; D might be TRBD1 (6 bases). This CDR3 spans 14 amino acids. Looked up from germline, CDR1 is SGDLS and CDR2 is YYNGEE. Trimming pared 1 base from V and 9 bases from J, leaving 11 bases between. In DNA, the CDR3 is TGTGCCAGCAGCGTAACAGGGTTTACTTCACCCCTCCACTTT. Translated, it gives CASSVTGFTSPLHF.

This clonotype was observed at least ten times. The gene calls are TRBV2 and TRBJ2-7; D may be TRBD1 (5 bases). The CDR3 is 14 amino acids. The V end lost 6 bases, the J end lost 8 bases, and 20 bases lay between the germline ends. Germline assignment: CDR1 SNHLY and CDR2 FYNNEI. The CDR3 loop is CASSQGAGQYKQYF. For the CDR3, the DNA is TGTGCCAGCAGCCAAGGGGCCGGCCAGTACAAGCAGTACTTC.

The chain links TRBV28 to TRBJ1-1; D gene unclear. The CDR3 covers 13 residues. Germline V gene sequence: CDR1 MDHEN, CDR2 SYDVKM. Trimming left V 6 bases short and J 2 bases short, with 10 bases between. CDR3 in amino acids: CASRTELNTEAFF. CDR3 DNA: TGTGCCAGCAGAACAGAGCTAAACACTGAAGCTTTCTTT.

This clonotype was counted at least ten times. The chain couples TRBV6-2 or TRBV6-3 to TRBJ1-1; D is unresolved. Germline CDR1 and CDR2: MNHEY and SVGEGT. V lost 2 bases and J 11 bases, leaving 12 bases between the germline ends. The CDR3 has 12 residues. The CDR3 DNA reads as TGTGCCAGCAGTTACAGCTCACCTGGGGCTTTCTTT. This sequence encodes CASSYSSPGAFF.

The table lists this clonotype with many counts. This rearrangement joins TRBV7-2 to TRBJ2-7; D ambiguous. The CDR3 is 11 amino acids. The germline V gene has CDR1 SGHTA and CDR2 FQGNSA. Trimming removed 5 bases from V and 7 bases from J, with 9 bases in between. The CDR3 region is CASSGSLEQYF. The CDR3 DNA reads TGTGCCAGCAGCGGTAGCCTTGAGCAGTACTTC.

The chain couples TRBV10-3 to TRBJ1-2; 9 bases line up with TRBD1. Per the germline V gene, CDR1 is ENHRY and CDR2 is SYGVKD. The CDR3 runs to 14 residues. The ends lost 2 bases at V and 8 bases at J; junction bases unmatched: 6. The CDR3 sequence: CAISEVDRGVGYTF. CDR3 in DNA: TGTGCCATCAGTGAGGTGGACAGGGGCGTCGGCTACACCTTC.

As for this clonotype: The germline gene is not matched at one end of the junction; a read error may be the cause. The chain links TRBV24-1 to TRBJ2-3; 12 bases align to TRBD2. Germline V lookup: CDR1 KGHDR, CDR2 SFDVKD. The CDR3 extends over 15 amino acids. CDR3 sequence reads: CATSDPSGGARTQCF. DNA for the CDR3: TGTGCCACCAGTGACCCTAGCGGGGGGGCAAGGACGCAGTGTTTT.

This clonotype was detected ten times or more. The rearrangement links TRBV19 to TRBJ2-5; 9 nucleotides agree with TRBD1. The CDR3 length is 15 residues. CDR1 and CDR2 from the germline V gene are LNHDA and SQIVND (reference sequence). With 6 bases clipped from V and 4 bases from J, the junction kept 9 bases outside the gene matches. The CDR3 loop is CASSPGQGRRETQYF. The CDR3 DNA sequence: TGTGCCAGTAGCCCTGGACAGGGGAGACGAGAGACCCAGTACTTC.

J is TRBJ2-5 and V is TRBV2, with TRBD2 matching over 12 bases. V trimming: 5 bases; J trimming: 2 bases; junction bases outside the gene matches: 9. The CDR3 has 17 amino acids. Germline CDR1 is SNHLY and CDR2 is FYNNEI. The chain's CDR3 is CASSSSTSGRLQETQYF. The CDR3 region has the DNA TGTGCCAGCAGTTCCTCGACTAGCGGGAGACTACAAGAGACCCAGTACTTC.

This clonotype has at least ten counts. The chain carries TRBV27 and TRBJ1-6, with 7 positions matching TRBD1. V lost 6 bases and J lost 7; bases outside the gene matches: 6. CDR3 length equals 14 residues. Germline V gene sequence: CDR1 MNHEY, CDR2 SMNVEV (reference sequence). The CDR3 DNA reads TGTGCCAGCAGCACGGGACAGTCAAATTCACCCCTCCACTTT. Protein: CASSTGQSNSPLHF.

This clonotype has at least ten counts. The chain has TRBV7-9 and TRBJ2-5; 7 bases agree with TRBD1. Germline-derived CDR1 and CDR2 are SEHNR and FQNEAQ (reference sequence). This CDR3 is 15 amino acids long. With 1 base clipped from V and 3 bases from J, the junction kept 5 bases outside the gene matches. The CDR3: CASSLGQGVKETQYF. The CDR3, as DNA: TGTGCCAGCAGCTTAGGACAGGGAGTCAAAGAGACCCAGTACTTC.

This clonotype came up once. The genes are TRBV14 and TRBJ1-6, with 7 bases identical to TRBD1. The CDR3 is made up of 14 amino acids. CDR1 is SGHDN and CDR2 is FVKESK in the germline V gene. Trimming removed 0 bases from V and 16 bases from J; junction bases left unmatched: 9. CDR3: CASSQDASGTDLHF. The CDR3, as DNA: TGTGCCAGCAGCCAAGATGCGAGCGGGACAGATCTCCACTTT.

This clonotype came up many times. The chain is built from TRBV14 and TRBJ2-2; 9 nucleotides line up with TRBD1. The CDR3 sequence is 16 residues long. After removal of 6 bases from V and 3 bases from J, the junction contained 8 bases not matched to a gene. The V gene's germline CDR1 is SGHDN and CDR2 FVKESK. The CDR3 is CASSPRQGVYTGELFF. CDR3 DNA sequence: TGTGCCAGCAGTCCCAGACAGGGGGTGTACACCGGGGAGCTGTTTTTT.

This clonotype has at least ten counts. This chain connects TRBV6-5 to TRBJ1-2; D may be TRBD1 (5 bases). V lost 0 bases and J lost 7, with 9 bases in between. This CDR3 is 13 amino acids long. Germline V lookup: CDR1 MNHEY, CDR2 SVGAGI. CDR3 region: CASSYSQGAGYTF. CDR3 nucleotides: TGTGCCAGCAGTTACTCGCAGGGCGCTGGCTACACCTTC.

V gene TRBV6-2 or TRBV6-3 combines with J gene TRBJ1-5; D is undetermined. This CDR3 spans 15 amino acids. CDR1 and CDR2 from the germline V gene are MNHEY and SVGEGT. Deletions cut 6 bases from V and 0 bases from J, with 12 bases between. The CDR3 bases are TGTGCCAGCAGACAACACCTTAATAGCAATCAGCCCCAGCATTTT. Protein product: CASRQHLNSNQPQHF.

This clonotype was detected ten times or more. This rearrangement joins TRBV19 to TRBJ2-7, with D possibly matching TRBD1 (5 bases). CDR1 is LNHDA and CDR2 is SQIVND in the germline V gene (reference sequence). The CDR3 length is 15 residues. Trimming shortened V by 4 bases and J by 2 bases, and 15 bases separated the two germline ends. The CDR3 DNA sequence: TGTGCCAGTAGTAAGGGGCAGGACGACACCTACGAGCAGTACTTC. Its protein product is CASSKGQDDTYEQYF.